The T cell receptor beta chain described here comes from a study of immune evolution from preneoplasia to lung adenocarcinoma. Germline CDR1 MNHNS, CDR2 SASEGT. With 7 bases removed from V and 8 bases from J, the gap between germline ends came to 12 bases. There are 12 residues in the CDR3. Concerning this clone itself: Its antigen is as yet unknown.

Libraries were prepared by immunoSEQ multiplex PCR; TCRdb keeps only in-frame clonotypes and omits some of them. The repertoire holds around 1,000 clones, with roughly 88% as singletons. Study results and limitations: Compared with EGFR-mutant or double wild-type lesions, KRAS-mutant nodules were more clonal.

The clonotype originates from a person aged 55 to 79 with lung adenocarcinoma. Sequencing used FFPE tissue from an adenomatous hyperplasia lung lesion. The sample's subset: atypical adenomatous hyperplasia (AAH), lung preneoplasia. V usage is TRBV6-1 and J usage is TRBJ2-4, with D possibly being TRBD2 (5 bases). CDR3 protein: CASKASGDIQYF. As DNA, the CDR3 is TGTGCCAGCAAGGCTTCCGGGGACATTCAGTACTTC.